The 5 T cell receptor beta chains reported below all come from one sample, sequenced in a study of Graves' ophthalmopathy and Graves' hyperthyroidism. Amplification of TCR beta CDR3 regions used RNA transcripts. RT-PCR was first run with HTBI primers, then multiplex PCR in a second round. In TCRdb, the multiplex PCR reads were re-called with MiXCR into one record per CDR3 protein. Among some 380,000 distinct CDR3 sequences, 15% were seen once, and the ten largest hold about 7%. Input material: peripheral blood. The receptors were gathered from a woman younger than 35 with stable Graves' hyperthyroidism.

This clonotype was counted at least ten times. The J gene is TRBJ1-1, the V gene TRBV6-1; D not certain. CDR3 length: 14 amino acids. Germline V gene lookup returns CDR1 MNHNS and CDR2 SASEGT. Trimming took off 7 bases at V and 6 bases at J, with 18 bases between the two ends. CDR3 sequence (DNA): TGTGCCAGCAAGTCGGGGTGGGGAGTTGCTGAAGCTTTCTTT. Encoded protein: CASKSGWGVAEAFF.

This clonotype was picked up many times. The chain's CDR3 is CASSPGQGKDGYTF. Here the CDR3 DNA reads TGTGCCAGCAGCCCGGGACAGGGCAAGGATGGCTACACCTTC. V gene TRBV3-1 combines with J gene TRBJ1-2; 9 nucleotides align to TRBD1. This CDR3 is built from 14 residues. The germline V gene encodes CDR1 LGHDT and CDR2 YNNKEL (reference sequence). Trimming took 4 bases from V and 6 from J; bases not matched to a gene: 6.

This clonotype was recorded at least ten times. The V and J genes are TRBV12-5 and TRBJ1-1; D unclear. This CDR3 is built from 14 residues. V lost 4 bases to trimming and J lost 2 bases, with 11 bases between them. The V gene's germline CDR1 is LGHNT and CDR2 FRNRAP. CDR3 sequence reads: CASGSQDGNTEAFF. CDR3 nucleotide sequence: TGTGCTAGTGGTTCCCAGGACGGAAACACTGAAGCTTTCTTT.

At least ten counts were recorded for this clonotype. This rearrangement joins TRBV6-1 to TRBJ2-2; D remains ambiguous. CDR3 size: 15 residues. Trimming stripped 0 bases from V and 1 base from J, with 6 bases between. CDR1 MNHNS and CDR2 SASEGT come from the germline V gene. DNA for the CDR3: TGTGCCAGCAGTGAAGCGCTTGGGAACACCGGGGAGCTGTTTTTT. It is translated as CASSEALGNTGELFF.

In its sample, this clonotype was seen many times. The genes are TRBV10-2 and TRBJ2-7, with D uncertain. The CDR3 totals 14 residues. CDR1 WSHSY and CDR2 SAAADI come from the germline V gene. Trimming left V 4 bases short and J 4 bases short, with 14 bases between. The CDR3, as DNA: TGCGCCAGCAGTGTGTCAACGGTACTTTACGAGCAGTACTTC. This codes for CASSVSTVLYEQYF.